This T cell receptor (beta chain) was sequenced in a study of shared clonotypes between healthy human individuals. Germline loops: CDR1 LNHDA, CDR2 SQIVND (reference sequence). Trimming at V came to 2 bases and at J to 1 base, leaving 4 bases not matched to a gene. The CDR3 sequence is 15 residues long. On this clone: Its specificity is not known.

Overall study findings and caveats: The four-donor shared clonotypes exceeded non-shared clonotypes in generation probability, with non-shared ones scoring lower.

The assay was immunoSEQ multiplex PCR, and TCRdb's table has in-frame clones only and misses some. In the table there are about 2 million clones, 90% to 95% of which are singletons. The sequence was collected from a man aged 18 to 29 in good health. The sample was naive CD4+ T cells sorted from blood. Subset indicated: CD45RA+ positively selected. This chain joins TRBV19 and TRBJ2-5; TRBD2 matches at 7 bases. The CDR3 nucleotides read TGTGCCAGTAGTATAACCGCTAGCGGCCAAGAGACCCAGTACTTC. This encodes CASSITASGQETQYF.